The 2 T cell receptor beta chains given below trace back to one sample, sequenced in a study of response to subunit inactivated influenza vaccine. TCRdb re-called the RT-PCR reads with MiXCR, one entry per CDR3 protein. The sample contains about 780,000 distinct CDR3 sequences, around 20% of which appear only once. The sequenced sample was PBMCs from blood, obtained more than 4 days after vaccination. The receptors come from a man between 45 and 60 years old who received an inactivated influenza vaccine.

This clonotype was seen a few times. Relative to the germline gene, one junction end is altered; a read error may explain this. The CDR3 here is CASSSTGWLYF. CDR3 nucleotides: TGCGCCAGCAGCTCGACAGGGTGGTTATACTTC. The J gene is TRBJ2-1, the V gene TRBV5-1; 7 nucleotides align to TRBD1. Germline assignment: CDR1 SGHRS and CDR2 YFSETQ. The length of the CDR3 is 11 residues.

A few counts support this clonotype. This sequence joins TRBV3-1 and TRBJ1-1, with 8 bases that match TRBD1. The CDR3 is made up of 17 amino acids. The trim removed 3 bases at V and 4 bases at J, leaving 13 bases unmatched. Germline V CDR1 and CDR2: LGHDT, YNNKEL (reference sequence). CDR3 DNA: TGTGCCAGCAGCCATCTGACAGGGGCTAGAACGGGCACTGAAGCTTTCTTT. Translated: CASSHLTGARTGTEAFF.